Listed below are T cell receptor beta chains from one sample, sequenced in a study of blood T cell repertoires in COVID-19. Produced via immunoSEQ multiplex PCR; TCRdb's table is partial and in-frame only. The sample includes 200,000 to 250,000 clones, approximately 90% seen only once; the top ten take around 1%. Sequenced input: PBMCs or T cells enriched from blood (not recorded which). Source of these receptors: a middle-aged man who had been exposed to COVID-19. Both conserved end residues are part of each CDR3. A D gene is named only where the DNA matches it firmly. Size is stated for part of the rows, as once, few or many counts, or as a class when the clone is expanded.

j_call d_call v_call clone_size cdr3_aa cdr3_nt
TRBJ2-7 TRBD2 TRBV25-1 NA CASRSTGGTYEQYF TGTGCCAGCAGATCGACCGGGGGGACCTACGAGCAGTACTTC
TRBJ1-2 NA TRBV6-5 NA CASSSRTLRGYGYTF TGTGCCAGCAGTTCTCGGACGTTACGGGGGTATGGCTACACCTTC
TRBJ2-1 NA TRBV9 NA CASSPPGLERQFF TGTGCCAGCAGCCCGCCGGGTCTTGAGAGGCAGTTCTTC
TRBJ1-6 NA TRBV10-2 NA CASSAVVRGSPLHF TGCGCCAGCAGCGCGGTAGTGAGAGGTTCACCCCTCCACTTT
TRBJ1-2 TRBD1 TRBV7-9 NA CASSLWGTGYSGGYTF TGTGCCAGCAGCTTATGGGGGACAGGGTATAGCGGCGGCTACACCTTC
TRBJ1-1 NA TRBV27 NA CASSLREGTYEAFF TGTGCCAGCAGTTTAAGGGAGGGGACATATGAAGCTTTCTTT
TRBJ2-5 NA TRBV3-1/TRBV3-2 NA CASSQVVETQYF TGTGCCAGCAGCCAAGTCGTCGAGACCCAGTACTTC
TRBJ1-5 TRBD1 TRBV6-2/TRBV6-3 NA CASSPWGQKNQPQHF TGTGCCAGCAGCCCATGGGGACAGAAAAATCAGCCCCAGCATTTT
TRBJ2-1 TRBD2 TRBV4-2 NA CASSRGGGGYNEQFF TGTGCCAGCAGCCGAGGCGGGGGGGGTTACAATGAGCAGTTCTTC
TRBJ1-1 TRBD1 TRBV7-2 NA CASSKDRANTEAFF TGTGCCAGCAGCAAGGACAGGGCTAACACTGAAGCTTTCTTT
TRBJ2-1 NA TRBV5-6 NA CASSLAGWELYNEQFF TGTGCCAGCAGCTTGGCGGGGTGGGAACTCTACAATGAGCAGTTCTTC
TRBJ1-1 NA TRBV5-4 NA CASSYRLNTEAFF TGTGCCAGCAGTTACAGGTTGAACACTGAAGCTTTCTTT
TRBJ2-3 NA TRBV19 once CASSIDEPADTQYF TGTGCCAGTAGTATAGATGAGCCCGCAGATACGCAGTATTTT
TRBJ1-1 NA TRBV11-2 NA CASSLYGQGQAFF TGTGCCAGCAGCTTGTATGGGCAGGGCCAAGCTTTCTTT
TRBJ1-5 NA TRBV4-1 few CASSQDAWGGQPQHF TGCGCCAGCAGCCAAGATGCGTGGGGGGGACAGCCCCAGCATTTT
TRBJ1-2 TRBD1 TRBV10-3 NA CAINPGQGGYGYTF TGTGCCATCAACCCGGGACAGGGAGGGTATGGCTACACCTTC
TRBJ2-1 TRBD2 TRBV15 once CATSRDGVAGEQFF TGTGCCACCAGCAGAGATGGGGTAGCGGGGGAGCAGTTCTTC
TRBJ2-1 NA TRBV6-1 NA CASSEAPQIPEQFF TGTGCCAGCAGTGAAGCGCCTCAGATCCCTGAGCAGTTCTTC
TRBJ2-3 NA TRBV29-1 NA CSVARGGDTDTQYF TGCAGCGTAGCCCGGGGCGGGGACACAGATACGCAGTATTTT
TRBJ2-1 TRBD1 TRBV7-6 NA CASSQRQGPYNEQFF TGTGCCAGCAGCCAACGACAGGGTCCCTACAATGAGCAGTTCTTC
TRBJ1-5 TRBD1 TRBV18 NA CASSPRTGRDQPQHF TGTGCCAGCTCACCCAGGACAGGGAGGGATCAGCCCCAGCATTTT
TRBJ1-1 NA TRBV11-2 NA CASSLLRSSTEAFF TGTGCCAGCAGCTTACTTAGATCGAGCACTGAAGCTTTCTTT
TRBJ1-2 NA TRBV28 NA CASSSGQATHGYTF TGTGCCAGCAGTTCTGGGCAGGCGACACATGGCTACACCTTC
TRBJ1-2 TRBD1 TRBV10-3 few CATEGTGDNYGYTF TGTGCCACCGAAGGGACAGGGGACAACTATGGCTACACCTTC
TRBJ1-2 NA TRBV3-1/TRBV3-2 NA CASSQGWAGKKYGYTF TGTGCCAGCAGCCAAGGGTGGGCAGGGAAAAAGTATGGCTACACCTTC
TRBJ2-5 NA TRBV3-1/TRBV3-2 NA CASSQDRRAETQYF TGTGCCAGCAGCCAAGATAGGAGGGCAGAGACCCAGTACTTC
TRBJ1-1 NA TRBV29-1 NA CSVVPDLITTEAFF TGCAGCGTTGTCCCAGATTTGATAACAACTGAAGCTTTCTTT
TRBJ2-7 TRBD1 TRBV27 NA CASSLGTGGSYEQYF TGTGCCAGCAGTTTAGGGACAGGAGGTTCCTACGAGCAGTACTTC
TRBJ1-2 TRBD1 TRBV19 NA CASITKSTGGIYGYTF TGTGCCAGTATCACCAAATCGACAGGGGGCATCTATGGCTACACCTTC
TRBJ1-2 NA TRBV28 NA CASSPDRTGYGYTF TGTGCCAGCAGCCCCGACAGGACCGGCTATGGCTACACCTTC
TRBJ2-3 NA TRBV9 NA CASTTGHRNTDTQYF TGTGCCAGCACCACGGGACATAGAAACACAGATACGCAGTATTTT
TRBJ2-2 NA TRBV10-3 NA CAISWETGELFF TGTGCCATCAGTTGGGAGACCGGGGAGCTGTTTTTT
TRBJ1-1 NA TRBV5-5 NA CASSLRFSGWTEAFF TGTGCCAGCAGCTTAAGGTTTTCAGGGTGGACTGAAGCTTTCTTT
TRBJ1-2 TRBD1 TRBV30 NA CAWMVGQVPGFYGYTF TGTGCCTGGATGGTTGGACAGGTACCCGGGTTTTATGGCTACACCTTC
TRBJ2-5 TRBD2 TRBV24-1 NA CATSVRSGGGETQYF TGTGCCACCAGCGTCCGTAGCGGGGGGGGAGAGACCCAGTACTTC
TRBJ1-5 TRBD1 TRBV2 NA CASRGIVGQGAGNQPQHF TGTGCCAGCAGGGGGATTGTGGGACAGGGGGCCGGCAATCAGCCCCAGCATTTT
TRBJ1-4 TRBD1 TRBV5-1 NA CASSLGGTVNEKLFF TGCGCCAGCAGCTTGGGTGGGACAGTGAATGAAAAACTGTTTTTT
TRBJ2-3 NA TRBV15 NA CATSRDLQGPDTQYF TGTGCCACCAGCAGAGATCTCCAGGGCCCAGATACGCAGTATTTT
TRBJ1-5 TRBD1 TRBV27 NA CASSFDRGLWQPQHF TGTGCCAGCAGCTTCGACAGGGGTCTATGGCAGCCCCAGCATTTT
TRBJ1-1 NA TRBV20-1 NA CSASSPLTVNTEAFF TGCAGTGCTAGTAGCCCATTGACAGTTAACACTGAAGCTTTCTTT
TRBJ2-2 TRBD1 TRBV27 NA CASSLLQGAITGELFF TGTGCCAGCAGTTTATTACAGGGGGCAATCACCGGGGAGCTGTTTTTT